This T cell receptor beta chain stems from a study of blood T cell repertoires in COVID-19. The wider study: Samples came from the United States, Italy and Spain, spanning acute and convalescent COVID-19.

Trimming at V came to 1 base and at J to 1 base, leaving 11 bases not matched to a gene. Per germline, CDR1 LNHNV and CDR2 YYDKDF (reference sequence). The CDR3 is made up of 19 amino acids. How the authors handled the data: Amplification of reference gene primers provided the estimated nucleated cell counts. Clones were sequenced by immunoSEQ multiplex PCR, and TCRdb holds only the in-frame ones, with some missing. The V and J calls and the clone size are those of that table, but D and trimming were determined from the DNA. The data contain approximately 230,000 clones, more than 70% of them singletons.

Sequencing was carried out using peripheral blood. The clonotype originates from a woman in her 30s with COVID-19, enrolled during active disease. The chain carries TRBV15 and TRBJ2-3; 10 bases match TRBD1. The CDR3 loop is CATSRVFTRGTGGTDTQYF. DNA for the CDR3: TGTGCCACCAGCAGAGTATTCACGCGGGGGACAGGGGGCACAGATACGCAGTATTTT. The full variable domain, with the rest looked up from reference TRBV15 and TRBJ2-3, is DAMVIQNPRYQVTQFGKPVTLSCSQTLNHNVMYWYQQKSSQAPKLLFHYYDKDFNNEADTPDNFQSRRPNTSFCFLDIRSPGLGDTAMYLCATSRVFTRGTGGTDTQYFGPGTRLTVL.